This T cell receptor (beta chain) was identified in a study of blood T cell repertoires in COVID-19 (dated by TCRdb to about 2020). Regarding the study in general: Collaborator samples came from the United States, Italy and Spain and covered acute and convalescent phases of COVID-19. The material from the prospective study consisted of cDNA or gDNA derived from T cells, B-cell-depleted T cells, or PBMCs. The dataset comprised deeply sampled blood TCRbeta repertoires from subjects exposed to, actively infected with, or recovered from COVID-19. The repertoires were released in a freely available public database intended as a resource for research on the immune response to SARS-CoV-2. The samples were drawn from the first 160 participants of the ongoing ImmuneRACE study and from some 1,300 subjects provided by 6 global collaborators. A de-identified subject ID, COVID-19 status, age in years and sex were almost always included in the sample metadata. Where HLA class I and class II types were available, the types were taken from metadata supplied by the sample provider, not from assay-based typing.

V drops 4 bases and J drops 6 bases, leaving 17 bases in between. From a lookup of the germline V gene, CDR1 and CDR2 are SGHDT and YYEEEE. The CDR3 goes from the cysteine to the phenylalanine over 14 residues. Here the CDR3 DNA is all that survives: 42 bases in frame from base 1. TCRbeta CDR3 regions were amplified from genomic DNA by means of the immunoSEQ Assay, a bias-controlled multiplex PCR. The published analysis was carried out like this. The number of nucleated cells in each sample was estimated from the amplification of reference gene primers within the assay. Sequence reads were collapsed and filtered to measure the absolute abundance of every unique TCRbeta CDR3 rearrangement. For each sample, productive Simpson clonality was calculated by taking the square root of Simpson's diversity index across productive rearrangements. In TCRdb, the immuneACCESS table is reduced to in-frame sequences with V and J assigned. These tables do not hold every clone; where another copy was compared, an unresolved V gene accounts for under half, and the others remain unexplained. That table gives V, J and clone size, and the DNA gave D and trimming. The sample includes around 270,000 clones, with roughly 90% observed a single time. The top ten constitute roughly 5% of the sample.

Findings and caveats that apply to the study as a whole: How much clinical and demographic metadata was included differed by source and by participant, and the metadata was provided uncurated.

Comments on this clone: Which antigen it targets is not known. Per-base qualities were not stored, and no clone one base away is much larger.

The collaborating institutions used their own protocols to collect whole blood in K2EDTA tubes. For TCRbeta analysis, collaborators shipped samples as frozen whole blood, isolated PBMCs, or DNA extracted from either of those sample types. The TCR sequence derives from a man aged 35-49 years with acute or convalescent COVID-19. Recombination linked TRBV5-6 to TRBJ2-7, with the D segment identity uncertain. Sequenced sample: peripheral blood. The encoded CDR3 is CASSPIRWLPEQYF. The nucleotide sequence reads TGTGCCAGCAGCCCAATCAGGTGGTTGCCCGAGCAGTACTTC.